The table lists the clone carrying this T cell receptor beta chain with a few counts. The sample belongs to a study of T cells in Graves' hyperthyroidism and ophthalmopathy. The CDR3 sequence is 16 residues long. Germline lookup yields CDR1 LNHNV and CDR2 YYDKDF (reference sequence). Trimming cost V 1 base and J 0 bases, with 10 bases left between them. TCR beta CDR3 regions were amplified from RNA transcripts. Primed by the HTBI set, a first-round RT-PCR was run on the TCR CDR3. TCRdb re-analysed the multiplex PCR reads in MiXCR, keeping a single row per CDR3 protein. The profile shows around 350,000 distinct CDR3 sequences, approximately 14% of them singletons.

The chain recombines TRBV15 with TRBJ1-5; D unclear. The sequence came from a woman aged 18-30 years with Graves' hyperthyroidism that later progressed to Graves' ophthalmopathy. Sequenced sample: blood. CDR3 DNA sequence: TGTGCCACCAGCAGAGCGGGAGTTAATAGCAATCAGCCCCAGCATTTT. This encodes CATSRAGVNSNQPQHF.